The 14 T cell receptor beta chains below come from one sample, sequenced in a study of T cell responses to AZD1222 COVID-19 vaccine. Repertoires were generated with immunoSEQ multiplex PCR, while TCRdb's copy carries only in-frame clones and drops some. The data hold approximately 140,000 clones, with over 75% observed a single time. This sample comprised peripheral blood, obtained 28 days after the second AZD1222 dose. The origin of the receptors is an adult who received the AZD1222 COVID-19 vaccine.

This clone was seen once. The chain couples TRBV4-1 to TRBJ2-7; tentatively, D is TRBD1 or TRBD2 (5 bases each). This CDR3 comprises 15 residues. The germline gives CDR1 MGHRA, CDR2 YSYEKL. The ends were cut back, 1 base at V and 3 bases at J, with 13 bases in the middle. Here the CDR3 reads CASSQGQGDFYEQYF. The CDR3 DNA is TGCGCCAGCAGCCAAGGGCAGGGAGATTTCTACGAGCAGTACTTC.

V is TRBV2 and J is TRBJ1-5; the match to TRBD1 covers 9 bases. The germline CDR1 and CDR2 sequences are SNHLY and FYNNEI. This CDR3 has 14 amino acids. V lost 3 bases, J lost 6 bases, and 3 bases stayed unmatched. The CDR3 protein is CASSEDRGGQPQHF. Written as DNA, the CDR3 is TGTGCCAGCAGTGAGGACAGGGGCGGTCAGCCCCAGCATTTT.

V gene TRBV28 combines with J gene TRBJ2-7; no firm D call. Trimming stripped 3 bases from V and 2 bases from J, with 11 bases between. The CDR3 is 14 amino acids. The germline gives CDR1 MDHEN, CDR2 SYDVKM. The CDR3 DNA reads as TGTGCCAGCAGTTTGGCAAGCCCTACCTACGAGCAGTACTTC. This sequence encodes CASSLASPTYEQYF.

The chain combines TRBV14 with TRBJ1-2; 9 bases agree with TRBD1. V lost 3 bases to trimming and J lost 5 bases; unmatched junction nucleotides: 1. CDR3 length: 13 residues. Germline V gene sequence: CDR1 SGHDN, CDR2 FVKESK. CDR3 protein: CASSHGQGYGYTF. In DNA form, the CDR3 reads TGTGCCAGCAGCCACGGACAGGGGTATGGCTACACCTTC.

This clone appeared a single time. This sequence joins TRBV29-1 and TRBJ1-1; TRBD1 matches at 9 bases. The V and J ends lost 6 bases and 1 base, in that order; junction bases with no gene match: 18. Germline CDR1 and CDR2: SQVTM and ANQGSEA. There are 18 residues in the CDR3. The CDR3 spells CSVISPGQGFRWNTEAFF. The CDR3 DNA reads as TGCAGCGTAATATCACCGGGACAGGGCTTCAGGTGGAACACTGAAGCTTTCTTT.

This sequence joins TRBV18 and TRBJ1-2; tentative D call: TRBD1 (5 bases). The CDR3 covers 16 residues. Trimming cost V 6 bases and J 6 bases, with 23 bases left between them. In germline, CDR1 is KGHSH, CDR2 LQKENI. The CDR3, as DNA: TGTGCCAGCTCGTCAGACCTCGGGACGGAAGGAGATGGCTACACCTTC. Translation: CASSSDLGTEGDGYTF.

This CDR3 reads CASRGGGISSYEQYF. The CDR3, as DNA: TGTGCCAGCAGGGGCGGGGGGATAAGCTCCTACGAGCAGTACTTC. The rearrangement links TRBV6-5 to TRBJ2-7; 8 nucleotides match TRBD2. With 6 bases clipped from V and 0 bases from J, the junction kept 7 bases outside the gene matches. CDR1 and CDR2 (germline): MNHEY, SVGAGI. The CDR3 extends over 15 amino acids.

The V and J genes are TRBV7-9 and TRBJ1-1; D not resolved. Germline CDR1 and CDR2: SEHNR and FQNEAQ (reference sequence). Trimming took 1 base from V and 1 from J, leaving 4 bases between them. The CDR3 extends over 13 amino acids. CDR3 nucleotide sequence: TGTGCCAGCAGCTTAGAACAGAACACTGAAGCTTTCTTT. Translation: CASSLEQNTEAFF.

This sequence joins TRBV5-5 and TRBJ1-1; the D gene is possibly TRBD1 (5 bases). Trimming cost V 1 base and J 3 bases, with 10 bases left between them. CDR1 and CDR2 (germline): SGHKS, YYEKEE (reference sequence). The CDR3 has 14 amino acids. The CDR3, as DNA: TGTGCCAGCAGCTTGAATACGGGGGACACTGAAGCTTTCTTT. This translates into CASSLNTGDTEAFF. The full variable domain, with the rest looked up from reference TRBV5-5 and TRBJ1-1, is DAGVTQSPTHLIKTRGQQVTLRCSPISGHKSVSWYQQVLGQGPQFIFQYYEKEERGRGNFPDRFSARQFPNYSSELNVNALLLGDSALYLCASSLNTGDTEAFFGQGTRLTVV.

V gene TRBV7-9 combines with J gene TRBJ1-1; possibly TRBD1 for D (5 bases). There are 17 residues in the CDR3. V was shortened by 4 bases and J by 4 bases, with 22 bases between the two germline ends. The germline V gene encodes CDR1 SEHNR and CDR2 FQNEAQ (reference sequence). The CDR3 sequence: CASSSGRQLPLGTEAFF. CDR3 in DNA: TGTGCCAGCAGCTCCGGCCGACAGTTGCCCCTGGGCACTGAAGCTTTCTTT.

The DNA for the CDR3 is TGTGCCAGCAGCCTGGACAGGGGGCCTGAAGCTTTCTTT. Its protein is CASSLDRGPEAFF. V gene TRBV11-2 combines with J gene TRBJ1-1, with TRBD1 matching 11 bases. CDR3 length equals 13 residues. V gave up 5 bases and J gave up 6 bases; unmatched junction bases: 2. Germline lookup yields CDR1 SGHAT and CDR2 FQNNGV. Complete variable domain (other parts from reference TRBV11-2 and TRBJ1-1): EAGVAQSPRYKIIEKRQSVAFWCNPISGHATLYWYQQILGQGPKLLIQFQNNGVVDDSQLPKDRFSAERLKGVDSTLKIQPAKLEDSAVYLCASSLDRGPEAFFGQGTRLTVV.

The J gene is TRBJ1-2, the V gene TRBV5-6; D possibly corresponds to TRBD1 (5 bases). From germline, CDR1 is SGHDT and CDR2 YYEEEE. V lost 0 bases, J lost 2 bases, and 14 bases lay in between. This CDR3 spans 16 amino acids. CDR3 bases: TGTGCCAGCAGCTTGGACAGGAGAGCTTCGAACTATGGCTACACCTTC. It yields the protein CASSLDRRASNYGYTF. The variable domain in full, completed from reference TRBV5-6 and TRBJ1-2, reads DAGVTQSPTHLIKTRGQQVTLRCSPKSGHDTVSWYQQALGQGPQFIFQYYEEEERQRGNFPDRFSGHQFPNYSSELNVNALLLGDSALYLCASSLDRRASNYGYTFGSGTRLTVV.

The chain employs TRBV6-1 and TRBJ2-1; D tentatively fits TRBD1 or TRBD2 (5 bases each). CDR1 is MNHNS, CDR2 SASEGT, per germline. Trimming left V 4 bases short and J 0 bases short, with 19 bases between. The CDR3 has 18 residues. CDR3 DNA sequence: TGTGCCAGCAGTGGCCTCCTGGGGGTCTCAAGCTCCTACAATGAGCAGTTCTTC. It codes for CASSGLLGVSSSYNEQFF.

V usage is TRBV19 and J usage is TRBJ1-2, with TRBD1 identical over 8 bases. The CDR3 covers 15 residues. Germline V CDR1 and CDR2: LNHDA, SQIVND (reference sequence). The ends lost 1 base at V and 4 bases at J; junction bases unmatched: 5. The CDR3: CASSIGDRGTYGYTF. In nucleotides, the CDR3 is TGTGCCAGTAGTATAGGTGACAGGGGAACCTATGGCTACACCTTC.